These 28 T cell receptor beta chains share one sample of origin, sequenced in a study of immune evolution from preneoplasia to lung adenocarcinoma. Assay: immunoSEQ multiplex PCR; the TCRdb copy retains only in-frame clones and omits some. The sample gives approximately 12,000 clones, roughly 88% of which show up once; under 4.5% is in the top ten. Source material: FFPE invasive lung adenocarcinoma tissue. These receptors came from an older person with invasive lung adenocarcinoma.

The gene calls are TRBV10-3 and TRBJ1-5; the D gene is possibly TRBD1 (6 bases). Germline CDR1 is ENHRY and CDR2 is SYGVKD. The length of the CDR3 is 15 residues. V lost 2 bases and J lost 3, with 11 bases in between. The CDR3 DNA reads TGTGCCATCAGTGAGAACAGGGATCTCAATCAGCCCCAGCATTTT. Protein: CAISENRDLNQPQHF.

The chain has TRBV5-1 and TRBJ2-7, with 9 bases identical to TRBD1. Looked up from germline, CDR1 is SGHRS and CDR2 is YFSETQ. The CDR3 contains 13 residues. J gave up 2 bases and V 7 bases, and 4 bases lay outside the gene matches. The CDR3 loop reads CASSQGAAYEQYF. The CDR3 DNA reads TGCGCCAGCTCACAGGGGGCTGCCTACGAGCAGTACTTC. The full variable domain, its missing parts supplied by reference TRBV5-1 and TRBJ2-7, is KAGVTQTPRYLIKTRGQQVTLSCSPISGHRSVSWYQQTPGQGLQFLFEYFSETQRNKGNFPGRFSGRQFSNSRSEMNVSTLELGDSALYLCASSQGAAYEQYFGPGTRLTVT.

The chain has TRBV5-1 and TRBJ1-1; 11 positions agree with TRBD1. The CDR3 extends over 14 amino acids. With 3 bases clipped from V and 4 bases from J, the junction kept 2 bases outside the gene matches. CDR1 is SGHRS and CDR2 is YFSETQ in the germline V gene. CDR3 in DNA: TGCGCCAGCAGCTCCGGGACAGGGGGCACTGAAGCTTTCTTT. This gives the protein CASSSGTGGTEAFF.

CDR3 region: CASSLSRLAFSGANVLTF. DNA of the CDR3: TGTGCCAGCAGTTTATCCAGACTAGCCTTCTCTGGGGCCAACGTCCTGACTTTC. The chain couples TRBV28 to TRBJ2-6, with 7 bases lining up with TRBD2. The V segment lost 1 base and the J segment 0 bases; nucleotides outside the gene matches: 6. This CDR3 is built from 18 residues. CDR1 is MDHEN and CDR2 is SYDVKM in the germline V gene. The full variable domain, with the rest looked up from reference TRBV28 and TRBJ2-6, is DVKVTQSSRYLVKRTGEKVFLECVQDMDHENMFWYRQDPGLGLRLIYFSYDVKMKEKGDIPEGYSVSREKKERFSLILESASTNQTSMYLCASSLSRLAFSGANVLTFGAGSRLTVL.

The CDR3 nucleotides are TGTGCCAGCAGCTTGGCTAGCGTACCTACGCAGTATTTT. Amino acid sequence: CASSLASVPTQYF. This rearrangement joins TRBV5-4 to TRBJ2-3, with a possible D match to TRBD2 (6 bases). The V end lost 0 bases, the J end lost 8 bases, and 10 bases lay between the germline ends. CDR3 length: 13 amino acids. The V gene's germline CDR1 is SGHNT and CDR2 YYREEE (reference sequence).

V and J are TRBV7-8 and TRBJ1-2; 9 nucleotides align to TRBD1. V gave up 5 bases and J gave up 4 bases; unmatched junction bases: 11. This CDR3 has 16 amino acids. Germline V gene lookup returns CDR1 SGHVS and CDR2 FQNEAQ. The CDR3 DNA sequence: TGTGCCAGCAGCGGAAGAACAGGGGGCAAGGTCTATGGCTACACCTTC. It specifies CASSGRTGGKVYGYTF. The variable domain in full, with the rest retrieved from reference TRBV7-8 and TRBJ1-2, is GAGVSQSPRYKVAKRGQDVALRCDPISGHVSLFWYQQALGQGPEFLTYFQNEAQLDKSGLPSDRFFAERPEGSVSTLKIQRTQQEDSAVYLCASSGRTGGKVYGYTFGSGTRLTVV.

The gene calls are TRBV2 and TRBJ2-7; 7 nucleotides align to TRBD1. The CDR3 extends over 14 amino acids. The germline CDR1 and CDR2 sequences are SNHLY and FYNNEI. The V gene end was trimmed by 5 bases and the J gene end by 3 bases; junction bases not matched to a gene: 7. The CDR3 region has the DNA TGTGCCAGCAGTTTAGACAGGGCTAGCTACGAGCAGTACTTC. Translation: CASSLDRASYEQYF.

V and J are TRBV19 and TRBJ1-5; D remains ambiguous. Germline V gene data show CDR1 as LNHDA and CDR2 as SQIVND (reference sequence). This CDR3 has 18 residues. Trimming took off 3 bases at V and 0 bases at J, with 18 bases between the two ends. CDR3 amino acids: CASSIMSAGRYSNQPQHF. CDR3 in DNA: TGTGCCAGTAGTATCATGTCGGCGGGAAGATATAGCAATCAGCCCCAGCATTTT. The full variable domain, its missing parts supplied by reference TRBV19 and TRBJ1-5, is DGGITQSPKYLFRKEGQNVTLSCEQNLNHDAMYWYRQDPGQGLRLIYYSQIVNDFQKGDIAEGYSVSREKKESFPLTVTSAQKNPTAFYLCASSIMSAGRYSNQPQHFGDGTRLSIL.

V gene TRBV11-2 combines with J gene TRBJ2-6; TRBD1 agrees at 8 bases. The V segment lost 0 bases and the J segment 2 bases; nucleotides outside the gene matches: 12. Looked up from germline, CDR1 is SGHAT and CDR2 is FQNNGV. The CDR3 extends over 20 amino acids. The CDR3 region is CASSLEDGGRGLAGANVLTF. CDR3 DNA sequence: TGTGCCAGCAGCTTAGAGGACGGGGGCAGGGGGCTCGCTGGGGCCAACGTCCTGACTTTC.

CDR3 DNA: TGTGCCAGCAGCTTCCTATCACCTACTGAAGCTTTCTTT. Amino acid sequence: CASSFLSPTEAFF. The chain carries TRBV5-6 and TRBJ1-1, with D unresolved. Germline V gives CDR1 SGHDT, CDR2 YYEEEE. V lost 2 bases to trimming and J lost 5 bases, with 10 bases between them. The CDR3 contains 13 residues.

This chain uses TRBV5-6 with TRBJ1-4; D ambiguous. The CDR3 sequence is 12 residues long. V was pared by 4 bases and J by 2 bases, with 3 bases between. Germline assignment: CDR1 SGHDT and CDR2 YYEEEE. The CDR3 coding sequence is TGTGCCAGCAGCCTCACTAATGAAAAACTGTTTTTT. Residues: CASSLTNEKLFF. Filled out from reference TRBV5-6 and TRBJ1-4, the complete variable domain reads DAGVTQSPTHLIKTRGQQVTLRCSPKSGHDTVSWYQQALGQGPQFIFQYYEEEERQRGNFPDRFSGHQFPNYSSELNVNALLLGDSALYLCASSLTNEKLFFGSGTQLSVL.

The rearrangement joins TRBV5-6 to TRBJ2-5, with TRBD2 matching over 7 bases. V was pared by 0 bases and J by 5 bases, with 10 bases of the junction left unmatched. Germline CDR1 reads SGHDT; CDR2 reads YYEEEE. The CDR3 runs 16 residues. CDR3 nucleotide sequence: TGTGCCAGCAGCTTGGCAGGCGGGAGTTCTAGGGAGACCCAGTACTTC. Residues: CASSLAGGSSRETQYF.

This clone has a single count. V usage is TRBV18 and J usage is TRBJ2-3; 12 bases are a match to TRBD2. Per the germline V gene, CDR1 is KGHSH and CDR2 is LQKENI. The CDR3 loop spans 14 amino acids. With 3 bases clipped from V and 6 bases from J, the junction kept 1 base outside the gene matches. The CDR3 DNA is TGTGCCAGCTCACCGGGACTAGCGGGCGATACGCAGTATTTT. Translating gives CASSPGLAGDTQYF.

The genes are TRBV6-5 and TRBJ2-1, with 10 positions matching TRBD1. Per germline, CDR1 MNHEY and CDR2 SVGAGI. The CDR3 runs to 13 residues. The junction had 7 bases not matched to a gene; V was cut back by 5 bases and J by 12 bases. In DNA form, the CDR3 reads TGTGCCAGCAGTGTCGACAGGGGGCGGTGGCAGTTCTTC. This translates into CASSVDRGRWQFF.

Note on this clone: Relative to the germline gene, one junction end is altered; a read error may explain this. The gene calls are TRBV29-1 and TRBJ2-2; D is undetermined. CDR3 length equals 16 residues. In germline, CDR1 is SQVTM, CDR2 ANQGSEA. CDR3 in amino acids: CSVEDPKELNPGELFF. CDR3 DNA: TGCAGCGTTGAAGATCCGAAGGAATTGAACCCCGGGGAGCTGTTTTTT.

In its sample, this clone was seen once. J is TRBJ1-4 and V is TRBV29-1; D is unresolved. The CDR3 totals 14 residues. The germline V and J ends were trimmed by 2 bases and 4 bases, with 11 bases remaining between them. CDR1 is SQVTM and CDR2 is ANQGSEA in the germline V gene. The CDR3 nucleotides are TGCAGCGTTGAACAGAGCCAAAGTAATGAAAAACTGTTTTTT. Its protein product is CSVEQSQSNEKLFF.

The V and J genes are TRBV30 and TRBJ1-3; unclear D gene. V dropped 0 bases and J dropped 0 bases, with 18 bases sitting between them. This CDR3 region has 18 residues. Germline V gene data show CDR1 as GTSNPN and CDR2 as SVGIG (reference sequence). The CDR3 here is CAWSVPPSGYGSGNTIYF. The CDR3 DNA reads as TGTGCCTGGAGTGTACCACCCTCGGGGTACGGCTCTGGAAACACCATATATTTT. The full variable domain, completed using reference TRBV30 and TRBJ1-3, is SQTIHQWPATLVQPVGSPLSLECTVEGTSNPNLYWYRQAAGRGLQLLFYSVGIGQISSEVPQNLSASRPQDRQFILSSKKLLLSDSGFYLCAWSVPPSGYGSGNTIYFGEGSWLTVV.

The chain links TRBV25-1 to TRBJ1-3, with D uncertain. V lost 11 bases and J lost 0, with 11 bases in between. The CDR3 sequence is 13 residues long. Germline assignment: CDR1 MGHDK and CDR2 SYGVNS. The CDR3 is CASQRASGNTIYF. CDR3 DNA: TGTGCCTCCCAGCGGGCCTCTGGAAACACCATATATTTT.

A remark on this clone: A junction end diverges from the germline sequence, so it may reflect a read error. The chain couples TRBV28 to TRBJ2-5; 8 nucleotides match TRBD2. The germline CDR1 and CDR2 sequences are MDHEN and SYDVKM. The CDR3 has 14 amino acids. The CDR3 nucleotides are TGTGCCAGCAGCTTGGCGGGGGGCCAAGAGACCCAATACTTC. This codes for CASSLAGGQETQYF.

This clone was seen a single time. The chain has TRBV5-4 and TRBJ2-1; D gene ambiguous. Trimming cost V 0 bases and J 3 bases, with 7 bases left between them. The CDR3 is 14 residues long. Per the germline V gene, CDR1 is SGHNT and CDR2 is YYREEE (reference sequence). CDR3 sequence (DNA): TGTGCCAGCAGCTTGGGGCAGGTCTACAATGAGCAGTTCTTC. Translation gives CASSLGQVYNEQFF.

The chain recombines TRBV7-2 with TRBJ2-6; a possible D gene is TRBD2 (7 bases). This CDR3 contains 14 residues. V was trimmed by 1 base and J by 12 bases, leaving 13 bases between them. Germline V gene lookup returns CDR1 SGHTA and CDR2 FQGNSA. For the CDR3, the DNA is TGTGCCAGCAGCTTAGGAGGGGGGGAATTCGTCCTGACTTTC. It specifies CASSLGGGEFVLTF.

The CDR3 is CASSEGATYEEQYF. The CDR3 DNA reads as TGTGCCAGCAGCGAAGGGGCTACCTACGAGGAGCAGTACTTC. This chain uses TRBV9 with TRBJ2-7; D perhaps matches TRBD1 (5 bases). Trimming left V 3 bases short and J 7 bases short, with 17 bases between. The CDR3 consists of 14 residues. Per the germline V gene, CDR1 is SGDLS and CDR2 is YYNGEE.

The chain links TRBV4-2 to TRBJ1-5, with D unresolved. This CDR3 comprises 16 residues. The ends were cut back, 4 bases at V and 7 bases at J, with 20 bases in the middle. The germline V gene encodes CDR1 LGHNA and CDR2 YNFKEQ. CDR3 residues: CASSLVSAGLGQPQHF. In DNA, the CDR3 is TGTGCCAGCAGCCTCGTCAGCGCGGGGTTGGGGCAGCCCCAGCATTTT.

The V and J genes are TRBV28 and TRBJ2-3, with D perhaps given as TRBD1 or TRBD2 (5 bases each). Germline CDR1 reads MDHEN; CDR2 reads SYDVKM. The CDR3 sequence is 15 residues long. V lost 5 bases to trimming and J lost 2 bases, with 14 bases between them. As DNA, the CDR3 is TGTGCCAGCAGTAACCCTTCGGGGCTCACAGATACGCAGTATTTT. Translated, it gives CASSNPSGLTDTQYF.

The CDR3 reads CASISGTSLGTQYF. The CDR3 coding sequence is TGTGCCAGCATCTCCGGGACTTCTCTTGGTACGCAGTATTTT. The rearrangement joins TRBV28 to TRBJ2-3; a possible D gene is TRBD2 (6 bases). Germline values: CDR1 MDHEN, CDR2 SYDVKM. Trimming pared 7 bases from V and 8 bases from J, leaving 19 bases between. The CDR3 sequence is 14 residues long.

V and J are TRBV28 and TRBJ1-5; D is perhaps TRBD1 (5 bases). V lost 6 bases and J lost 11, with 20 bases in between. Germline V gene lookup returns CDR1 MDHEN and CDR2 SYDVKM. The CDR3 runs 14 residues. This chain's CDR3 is CASRPALSGYTQHF. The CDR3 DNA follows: TGTGCCAGCAGGCCTGCTTTGTCAGGGTATACCCAGCATTTT.

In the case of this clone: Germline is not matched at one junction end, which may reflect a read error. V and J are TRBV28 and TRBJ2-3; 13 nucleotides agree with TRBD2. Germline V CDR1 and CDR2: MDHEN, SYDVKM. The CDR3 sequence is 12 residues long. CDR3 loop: CASSSTSGGSRF. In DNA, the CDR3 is TGTGCCAGCAGTTCGACTAGCGGGGGGTCCCGCTTT.

CDR3 sequence reads: CASSQHLDTEAFF. CDR3 nucleotides: TGTGCCAGCAGCCAACACCTTGACACTGAAGCTTTCTTT. The V gene is TRBV7-6, the J gene TRBJ1-1; D is unresolved. Germline CDR1 is SGHVS and CDR2 is FNYEAQ. V was trimmed by 5 bases and J by 3 bases, leaving 10 bases between them. The CDR3 runs 13 residues.